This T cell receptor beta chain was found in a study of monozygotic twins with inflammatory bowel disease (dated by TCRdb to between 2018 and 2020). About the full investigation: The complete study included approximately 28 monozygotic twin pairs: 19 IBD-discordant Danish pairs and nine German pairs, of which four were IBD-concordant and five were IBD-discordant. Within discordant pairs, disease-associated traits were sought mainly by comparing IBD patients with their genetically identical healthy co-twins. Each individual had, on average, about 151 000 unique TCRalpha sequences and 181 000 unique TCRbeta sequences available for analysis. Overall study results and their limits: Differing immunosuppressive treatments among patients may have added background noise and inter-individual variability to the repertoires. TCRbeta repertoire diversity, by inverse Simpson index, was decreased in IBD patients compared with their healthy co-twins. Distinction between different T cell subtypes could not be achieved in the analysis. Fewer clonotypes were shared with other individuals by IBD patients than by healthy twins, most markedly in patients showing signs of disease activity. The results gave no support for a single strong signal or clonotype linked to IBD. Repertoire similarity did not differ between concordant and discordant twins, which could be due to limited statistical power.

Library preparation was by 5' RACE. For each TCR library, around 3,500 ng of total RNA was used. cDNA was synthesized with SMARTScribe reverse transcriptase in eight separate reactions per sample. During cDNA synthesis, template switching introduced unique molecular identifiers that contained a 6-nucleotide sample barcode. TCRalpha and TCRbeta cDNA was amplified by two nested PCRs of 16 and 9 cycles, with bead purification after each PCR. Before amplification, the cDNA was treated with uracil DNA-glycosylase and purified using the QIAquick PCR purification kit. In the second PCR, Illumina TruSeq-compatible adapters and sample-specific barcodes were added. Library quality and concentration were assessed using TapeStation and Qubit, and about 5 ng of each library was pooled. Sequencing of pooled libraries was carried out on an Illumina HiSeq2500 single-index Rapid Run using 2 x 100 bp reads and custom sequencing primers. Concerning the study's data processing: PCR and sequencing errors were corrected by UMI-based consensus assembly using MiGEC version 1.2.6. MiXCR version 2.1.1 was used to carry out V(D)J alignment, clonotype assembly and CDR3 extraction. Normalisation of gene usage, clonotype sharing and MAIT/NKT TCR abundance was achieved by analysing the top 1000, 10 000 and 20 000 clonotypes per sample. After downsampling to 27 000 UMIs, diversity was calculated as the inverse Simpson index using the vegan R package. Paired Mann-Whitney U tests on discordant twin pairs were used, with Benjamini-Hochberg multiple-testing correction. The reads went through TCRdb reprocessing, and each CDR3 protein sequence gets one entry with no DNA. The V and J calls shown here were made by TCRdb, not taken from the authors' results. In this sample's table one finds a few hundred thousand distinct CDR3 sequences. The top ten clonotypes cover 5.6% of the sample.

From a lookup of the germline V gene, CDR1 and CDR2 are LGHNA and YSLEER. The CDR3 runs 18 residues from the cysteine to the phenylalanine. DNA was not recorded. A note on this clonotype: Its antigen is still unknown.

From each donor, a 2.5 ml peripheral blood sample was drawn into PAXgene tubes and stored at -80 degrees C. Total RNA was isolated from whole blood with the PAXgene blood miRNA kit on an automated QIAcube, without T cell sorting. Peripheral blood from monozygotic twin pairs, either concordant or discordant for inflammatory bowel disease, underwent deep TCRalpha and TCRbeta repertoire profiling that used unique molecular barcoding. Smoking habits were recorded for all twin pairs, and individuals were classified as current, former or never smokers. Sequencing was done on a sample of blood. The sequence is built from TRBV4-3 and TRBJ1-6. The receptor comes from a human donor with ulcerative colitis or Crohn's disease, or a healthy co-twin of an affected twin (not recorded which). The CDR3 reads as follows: CASSQDASGSSYNSPLHF.